This TCR beta chain was captured by sequencing in a study of tumor-infiltrating lymphocytes in primary liver carcinoma. Co-extracting RNA and DNA was done with roughly 18-32 mg of unsorted bulk tissue as input. Tumor samples were assessed, and every one had over 80% viable tumor cells. To note about this clonotype: Compared with germline, one end of the junction differs, possibly owing to a read error.

TCR beta cDNA was made from around 520 ng total RNA with a constant-region primer. ARM-PCR, slightly modified, supplied the TCR beta libraries through three nested multiplex PCR rounds. MiXCR was run by TCRdb on the multiplex PCR reads, yielding one entry per CDR3 protein. The sample includes approximately 73,000 distinct CDR3 sequences, 60% to 80% of them seen just once. Material: liver tumor tissue from sampling region 4. Subset here: tumor region T4, right-lateral pole. The sequence came from a woman aged 60-75 years with primary liver carcinoma and hepatitis B virus infection.

CDR3 residues: CTSSHGRKGNEQFF. The DNA of the CDR3 is TGTACCAGCAGTCACGGGCGGAAGGGGAATGAGCAGTTCTTC. The chain uses TRBV6-5 and TRBJ2-1; perhaps TRBD1 as D (5 bases). This CDR3 region has 14 residues. Germline lookup yields CDR1 MNHEY and CDR2 SVGAGI.